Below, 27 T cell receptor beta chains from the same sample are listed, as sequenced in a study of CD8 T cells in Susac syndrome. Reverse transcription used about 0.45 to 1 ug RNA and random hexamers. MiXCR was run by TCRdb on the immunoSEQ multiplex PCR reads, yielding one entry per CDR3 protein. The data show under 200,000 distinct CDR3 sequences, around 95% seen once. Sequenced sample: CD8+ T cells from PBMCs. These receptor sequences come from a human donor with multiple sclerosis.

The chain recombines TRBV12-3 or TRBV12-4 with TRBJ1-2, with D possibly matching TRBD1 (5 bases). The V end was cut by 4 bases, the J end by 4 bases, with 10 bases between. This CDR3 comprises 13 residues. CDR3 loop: CASSYGASYGYTF. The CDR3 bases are TGTGCCAGCAGTTATGGGGCCTCCTATGGCTACACCTTC.

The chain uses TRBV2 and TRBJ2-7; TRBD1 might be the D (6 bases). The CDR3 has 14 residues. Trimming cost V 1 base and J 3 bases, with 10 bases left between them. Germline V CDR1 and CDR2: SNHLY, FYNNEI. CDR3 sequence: CASSEGRGRYEQYF. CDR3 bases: TGTGCCAGCAGTGAAGGCAGGGGCCGCTACGAGCAGTACTTC.

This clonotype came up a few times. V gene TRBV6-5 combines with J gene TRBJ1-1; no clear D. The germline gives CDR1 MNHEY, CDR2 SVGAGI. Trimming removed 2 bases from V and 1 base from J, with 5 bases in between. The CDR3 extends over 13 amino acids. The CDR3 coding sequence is TGTGCCAGCAGTTACGGGGAGAACACTGAAGCTTTCTTT. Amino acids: CASSYGENTEAFF.

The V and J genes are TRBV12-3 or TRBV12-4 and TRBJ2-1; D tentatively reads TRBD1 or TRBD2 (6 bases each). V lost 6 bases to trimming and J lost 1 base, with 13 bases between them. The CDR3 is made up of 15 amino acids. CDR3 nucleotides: TGTGCCAGCAGCGCAACAGGGAGGTCCTACAATGAGCAGTTCTTC. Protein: CASSATGRSYNEQFF.

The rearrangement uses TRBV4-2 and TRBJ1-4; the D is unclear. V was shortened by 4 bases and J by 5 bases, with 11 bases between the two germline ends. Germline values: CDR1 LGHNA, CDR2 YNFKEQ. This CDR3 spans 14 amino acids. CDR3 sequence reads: CASSRGSGNEKLFF. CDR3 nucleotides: TGTGCCAGCAGCCGAGGATCGGGGAATGAAAAACTGTTTTTT.

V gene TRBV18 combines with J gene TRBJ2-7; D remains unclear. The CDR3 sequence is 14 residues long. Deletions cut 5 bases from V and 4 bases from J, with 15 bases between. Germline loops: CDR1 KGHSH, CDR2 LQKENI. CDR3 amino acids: CASSLTATGYEQYF. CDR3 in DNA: TGTGCCAGCTCATTGACTGCTACCGGGTACGAGCAGTACTTC.

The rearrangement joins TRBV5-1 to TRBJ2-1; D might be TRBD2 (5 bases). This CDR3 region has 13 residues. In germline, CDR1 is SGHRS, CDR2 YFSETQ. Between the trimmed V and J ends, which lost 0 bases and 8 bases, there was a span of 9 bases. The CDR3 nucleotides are TGCGCCAGCAGCTTGGCTCGGCGGGATGAGCAGTTCTTC. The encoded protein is CASSLARRDEQFF.

The CDR3 reads CASSPTLSTEAFF. The DNA for the CDR3 is TGTGCCAGCAGCCCCACATTGAGCACTGAAGCTTTCTTT. The chain is built from TRBV9 and TRBJ1-1, with D uncertain. Germline CDR1 SGDLS, CDR2 YYNGEE. This CDR3 is 13 amino acids long. Trimming stripped 4 bases from V and 4 bases from J, with 11 bases between.

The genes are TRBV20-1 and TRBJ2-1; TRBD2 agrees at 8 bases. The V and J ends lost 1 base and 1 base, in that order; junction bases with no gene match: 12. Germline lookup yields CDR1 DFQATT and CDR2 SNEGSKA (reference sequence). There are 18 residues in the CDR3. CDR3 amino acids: CSARGTPGRARSYNEQFF. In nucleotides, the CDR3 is TGCAGTGCTAGAGGCACCCCCGGGAGGGCCCGGTCCTACAATGAGCAGTTCTTC.

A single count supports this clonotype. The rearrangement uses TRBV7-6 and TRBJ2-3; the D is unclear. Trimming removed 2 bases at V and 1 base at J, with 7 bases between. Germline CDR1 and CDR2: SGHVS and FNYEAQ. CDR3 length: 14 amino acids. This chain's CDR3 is CASSLNLGTDTQYF. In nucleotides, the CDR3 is TGTGCCAGCAGCTTAAATCTCGGCACAGATACGCAGTATTTT.

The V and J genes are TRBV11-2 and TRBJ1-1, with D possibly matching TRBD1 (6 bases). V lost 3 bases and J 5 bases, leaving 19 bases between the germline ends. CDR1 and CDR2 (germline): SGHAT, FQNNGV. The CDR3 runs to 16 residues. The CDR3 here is CASSLFEGGKRTEAFF. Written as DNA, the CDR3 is TGTGCCAGCAGCTTGTTTGAGGGGGGGAAGAGGACTGAAGCTTTCTTT.

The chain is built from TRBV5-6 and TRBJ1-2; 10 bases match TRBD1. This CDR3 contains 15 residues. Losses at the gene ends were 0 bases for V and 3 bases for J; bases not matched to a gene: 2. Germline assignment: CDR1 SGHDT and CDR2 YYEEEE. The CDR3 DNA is TGTGCCAGCAGCTTGGAGGGACAGGGGTACTATGGCTACACCTTC. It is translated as CASSLEGQGYYGYTF.

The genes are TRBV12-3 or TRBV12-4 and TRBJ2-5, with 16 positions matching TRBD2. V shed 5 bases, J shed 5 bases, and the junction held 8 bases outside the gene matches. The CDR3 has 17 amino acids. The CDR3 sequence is CASSQGLAGGPGETQYF. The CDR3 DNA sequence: TGTGCCAGCAGTCAGGGACTAGCGGGAGGGCCGGGGGAGACCCAGTACTTC.

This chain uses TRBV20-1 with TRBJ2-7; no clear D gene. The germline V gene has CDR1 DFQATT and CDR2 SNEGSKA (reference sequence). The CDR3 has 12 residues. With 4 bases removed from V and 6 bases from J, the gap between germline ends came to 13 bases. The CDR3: CSAKIVGTEQYF. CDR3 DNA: TGCAGTGCTAAAATAGTCGGAACCGAGCAGTACTTC.

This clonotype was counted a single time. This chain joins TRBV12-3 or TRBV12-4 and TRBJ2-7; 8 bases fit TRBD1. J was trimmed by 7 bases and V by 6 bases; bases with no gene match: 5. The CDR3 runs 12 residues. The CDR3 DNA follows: TGTGCCAGCAGAGCAGGGGGCTGGGAGCAGTACTTC. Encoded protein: CASRAGGWEQYF.

CDR3 loop: CASSPDLGGYTF. The CDR3 coding sequence is TGTGCCAGCAGCCCAGATCTCGGGGGCTACACCTTC. The chain combines TRBV9 with TRBJ1-2; the D is unclear. From germline, CDR1 is SGDLS and CDR2 YYNGEE. Trimming shortened V by 4 bases and J by 8 bases, and 12 bases separated the two germline ends. The CDR3 spans 12 residues.

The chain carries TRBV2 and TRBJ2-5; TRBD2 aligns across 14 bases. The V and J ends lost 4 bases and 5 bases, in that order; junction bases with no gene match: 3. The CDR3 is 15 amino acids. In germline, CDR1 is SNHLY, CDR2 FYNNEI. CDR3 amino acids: CASSGLAGGLETQYF. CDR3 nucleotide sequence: TGTGCCAGCAGTGGACTAGCGGGGGGGCTGGAGACCCAGTACTTC.

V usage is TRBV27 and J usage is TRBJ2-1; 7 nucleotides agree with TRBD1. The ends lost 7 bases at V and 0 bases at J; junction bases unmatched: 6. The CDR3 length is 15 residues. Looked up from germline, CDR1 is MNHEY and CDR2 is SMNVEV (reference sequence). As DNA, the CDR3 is TGTGCCAGCACGGGACAGCTTAACTCCTACAATGAGCAGTTCTTC. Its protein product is CASTGQLNSYNEQFF.

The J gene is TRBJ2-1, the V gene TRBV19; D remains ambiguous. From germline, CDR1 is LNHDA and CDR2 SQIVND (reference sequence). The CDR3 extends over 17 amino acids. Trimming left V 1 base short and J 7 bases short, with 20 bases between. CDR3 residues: CASSIVLGPAIQNEQFF. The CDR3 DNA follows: TGTGCCAGTAGTATAGTACTCGGCCCTGCTATACAGAATGAGCAGTTCTTC. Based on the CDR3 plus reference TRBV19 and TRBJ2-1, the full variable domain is DGGITQSPKYLFRKEGQNVTLSCEQNLNHDAMYWYRQDPGQGLRLIYYSQIVNDFQKGDIAEGYSVSREKKESFPLTVTSAQKNPTAFYLCASSIVLGPAIQNEQFFGPGTRLTVL.

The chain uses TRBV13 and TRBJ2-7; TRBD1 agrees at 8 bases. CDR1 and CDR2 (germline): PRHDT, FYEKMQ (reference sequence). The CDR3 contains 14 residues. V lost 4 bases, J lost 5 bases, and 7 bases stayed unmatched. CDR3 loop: CASSSPDRGHEQYF. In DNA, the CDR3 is TGTGCCAGCAGCTCACCTGACAGGGGCCACGAGCAGTACTTC.

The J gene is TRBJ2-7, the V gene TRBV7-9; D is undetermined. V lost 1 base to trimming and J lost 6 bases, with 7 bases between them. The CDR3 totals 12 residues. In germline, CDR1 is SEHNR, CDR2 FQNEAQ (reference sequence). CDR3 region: CASSLGSLEQYF. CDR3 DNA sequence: TGTGCCAGCAGCTTAGGTTCTCTCGAGCAGTACTTC. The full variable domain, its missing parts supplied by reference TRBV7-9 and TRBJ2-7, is DTGVSQNPRHKITKRGQNVTFRCDPISEHNRLYWYRQTLGQGPEFLTYFQNEAQLEKSRLLSDRFSAERPKGSFSTLEIQRTEQGDSAMYLCASSLGSLEQYFGPGTRLTVT.

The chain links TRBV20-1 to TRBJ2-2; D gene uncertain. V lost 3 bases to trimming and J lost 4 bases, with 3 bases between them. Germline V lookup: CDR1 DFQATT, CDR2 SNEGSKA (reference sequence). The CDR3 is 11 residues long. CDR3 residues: CSARSTGELFF. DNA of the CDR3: TGCAGTGCTAGGAGCACCGGGGAGCTGTTTTTT.

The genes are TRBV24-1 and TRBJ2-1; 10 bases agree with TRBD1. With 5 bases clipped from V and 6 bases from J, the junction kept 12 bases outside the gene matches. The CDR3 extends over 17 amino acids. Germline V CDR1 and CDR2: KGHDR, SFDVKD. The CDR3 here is CATSAPGGDRGGNEQFF. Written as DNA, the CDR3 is TGTGCCACCAGTGCTCCGGGGGGGGACAGGGGAGGCAATGAGCAGTTCTTC.

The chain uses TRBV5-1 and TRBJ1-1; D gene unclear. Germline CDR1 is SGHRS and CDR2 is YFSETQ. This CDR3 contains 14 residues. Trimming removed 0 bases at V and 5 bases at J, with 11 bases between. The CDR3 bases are TGCGCCAGCAGCTTGGCATCTCGGGGAACTGAAGCTTTCTTT. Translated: CASSLASRGTEAFF.

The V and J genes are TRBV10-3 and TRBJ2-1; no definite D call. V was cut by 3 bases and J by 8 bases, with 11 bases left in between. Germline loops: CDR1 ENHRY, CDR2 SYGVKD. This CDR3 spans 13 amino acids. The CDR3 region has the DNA TGTGCCATCAGTGATATCCTTGAAGATGAGCAGTTCTTC. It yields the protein CAISDILEDEQFF.

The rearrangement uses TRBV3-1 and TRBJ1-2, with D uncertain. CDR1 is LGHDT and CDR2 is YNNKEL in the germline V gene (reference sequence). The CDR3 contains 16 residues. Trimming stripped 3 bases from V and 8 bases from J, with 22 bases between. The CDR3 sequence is CASSQDYLFFERGYTF. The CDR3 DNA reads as TGTGCCAGCAGCCAGGACTACCTATTTTTCGAACGGGGCTACACCTTC. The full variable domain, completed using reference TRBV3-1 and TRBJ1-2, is DTAVSQTPKYLVTQMGNDKSIKCEQNLGHDTMYWYKQDSKKFLKIMFSYNNKELIINETVPNRFSPKSPDKAHLNLHINSLELGDSAVYFCASSQDYLFFERGYTFGSGTRLTVV.

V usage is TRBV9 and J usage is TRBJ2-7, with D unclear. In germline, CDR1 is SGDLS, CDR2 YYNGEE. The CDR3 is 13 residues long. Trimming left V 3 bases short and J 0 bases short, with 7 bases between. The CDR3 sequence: CASSGASSYEQYF. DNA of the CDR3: TGTGCCAGCAGCGGCGCGAGCTCCTACGAGCAGTACTTC.